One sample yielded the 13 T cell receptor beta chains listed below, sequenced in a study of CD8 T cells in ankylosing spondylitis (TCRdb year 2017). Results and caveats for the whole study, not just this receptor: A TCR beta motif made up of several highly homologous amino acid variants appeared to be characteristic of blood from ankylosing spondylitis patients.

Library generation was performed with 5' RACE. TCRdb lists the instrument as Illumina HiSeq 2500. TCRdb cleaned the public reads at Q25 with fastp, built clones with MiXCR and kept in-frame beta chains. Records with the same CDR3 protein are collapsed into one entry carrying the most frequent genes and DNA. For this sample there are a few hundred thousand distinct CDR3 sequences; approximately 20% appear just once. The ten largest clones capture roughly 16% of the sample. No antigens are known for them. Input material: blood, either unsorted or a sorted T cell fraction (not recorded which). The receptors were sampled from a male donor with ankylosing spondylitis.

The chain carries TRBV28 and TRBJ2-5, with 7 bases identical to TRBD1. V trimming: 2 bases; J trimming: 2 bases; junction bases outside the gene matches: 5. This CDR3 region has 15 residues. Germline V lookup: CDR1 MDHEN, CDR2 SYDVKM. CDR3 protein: CASSLQQGWQETQYF. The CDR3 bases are TGTGCCAGCAGTTTACAACAGGGGTGGCAAGAGACCCAGTACTTC.

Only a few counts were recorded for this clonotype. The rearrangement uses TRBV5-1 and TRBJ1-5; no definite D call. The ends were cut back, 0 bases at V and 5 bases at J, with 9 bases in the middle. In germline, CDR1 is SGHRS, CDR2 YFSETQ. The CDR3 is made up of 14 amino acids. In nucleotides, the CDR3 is TGCGCCAGCAGCTTGGGGGTCGGCTATCAGCCCCAGCATTTT. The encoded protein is CASSLGVGYQPQHF. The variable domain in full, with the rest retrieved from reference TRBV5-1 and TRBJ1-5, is KAGVTQTPRYLIKTRGQQVTLSCSPISGHRSVSWYQQTPGQGLQFLFEYFSETQRNKGNFPGRFSGRQFSNSRSEMNVSTLELGDSALYLCASSLGVGYQPQHFGDGTRLSIL.

For the CDR3, the DNA is TGTGCCATCAGTGAGCCGGCGGGAGAGCGACAAGAGACCCAGTACTTC. Protein product: CAISEPAGERQETQYF. This sequence joins TRBV10-3 and TRBJ2-5, with 7 positions matching TRBD2. The CDR3 consists of 16 residues. Trimming cost V 2 bases and J 2 bases; bases outside gene matches: 8. Germline values: CDR1 ENHRY, CDR2 SYGVKD.

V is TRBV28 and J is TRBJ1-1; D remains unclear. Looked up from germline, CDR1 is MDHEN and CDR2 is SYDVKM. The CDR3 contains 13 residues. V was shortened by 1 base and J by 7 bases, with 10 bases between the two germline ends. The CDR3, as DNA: TGTGCCAGCAGTTTATTTGGGAGGTTTGAAGCTTTCTTT. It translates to CASSLFGRFEAFF.

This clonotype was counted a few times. The CDR3 DNA is TGTGCCAGCAGCTCGTACTGGGGCACTGAAGCTTTCTTT. This encodes CASSSYWGTEAFF. V is TRBV7-2 and J is TRBJ1-1; D gene ambiguous. V shed 4 bases and J shed 4 bases, with 10 bases lying between them. Germline loops: CDR1 SGHTA, CDR2 FQGNSA. The CDR3 sequence is 13 residues long.

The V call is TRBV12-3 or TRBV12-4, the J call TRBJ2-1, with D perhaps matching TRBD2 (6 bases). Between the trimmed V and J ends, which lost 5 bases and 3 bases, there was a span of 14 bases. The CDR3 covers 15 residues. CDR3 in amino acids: CASSPAAGYYNEQFF. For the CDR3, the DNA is TGTGCCAGCAGTCCAGCGGCGGGATACTACAATGAGCAGTTCTTC.

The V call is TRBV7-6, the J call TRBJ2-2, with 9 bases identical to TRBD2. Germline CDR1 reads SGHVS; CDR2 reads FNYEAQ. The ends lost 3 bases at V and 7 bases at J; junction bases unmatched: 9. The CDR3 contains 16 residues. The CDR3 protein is CASSFSLAGDLGELFF. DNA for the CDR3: TGTGCCAGCAGCTTTTCGTTAGCGGGAGACCTCGGGGAGCTGTTTTTT. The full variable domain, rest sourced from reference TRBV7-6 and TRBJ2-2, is GAGVSQSPRYKVTKRGQDVALRCDPISGHVSLYWYRQALGQGPEFLTYFNYEAQQDKSGLPNDRFSAERPEGSISTLTIQRTEQRDSAMYRCASSFSLAGDLGELFFGEGSRLTVL.

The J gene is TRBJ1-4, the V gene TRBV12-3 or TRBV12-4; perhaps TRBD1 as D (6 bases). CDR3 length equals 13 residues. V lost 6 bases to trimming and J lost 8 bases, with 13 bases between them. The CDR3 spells CASRRTDKEKLFF. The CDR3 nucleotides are TGTGCCAGCAGGAGGACAGATAAAGAAAAACTGTTTTTT.

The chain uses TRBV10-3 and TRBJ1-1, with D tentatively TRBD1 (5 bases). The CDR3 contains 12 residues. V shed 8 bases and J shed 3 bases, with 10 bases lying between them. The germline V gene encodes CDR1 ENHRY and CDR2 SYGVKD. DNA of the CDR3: TGTGCCATCGGGACCGGCGACACTGAAGCTTTCTTT. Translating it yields CAIGTGDTEAFF.

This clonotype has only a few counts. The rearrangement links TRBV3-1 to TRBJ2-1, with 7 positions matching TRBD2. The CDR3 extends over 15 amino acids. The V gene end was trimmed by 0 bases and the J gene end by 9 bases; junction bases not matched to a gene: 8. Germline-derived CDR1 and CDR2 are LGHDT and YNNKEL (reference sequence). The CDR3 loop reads CASSQDPSRELEQFF. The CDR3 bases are TGTGCCAGCAGCCAAGACCCCTCGCGGGAGCTTGAGCAGTTCTTC.

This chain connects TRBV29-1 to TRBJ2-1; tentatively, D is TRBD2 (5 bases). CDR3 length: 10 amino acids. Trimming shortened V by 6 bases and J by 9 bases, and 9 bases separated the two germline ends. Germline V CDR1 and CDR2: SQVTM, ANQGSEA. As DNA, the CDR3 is TGCAGCGTGATAGAGGGTGAGCAGTTCTTC. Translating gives CSVIEGEQFF.

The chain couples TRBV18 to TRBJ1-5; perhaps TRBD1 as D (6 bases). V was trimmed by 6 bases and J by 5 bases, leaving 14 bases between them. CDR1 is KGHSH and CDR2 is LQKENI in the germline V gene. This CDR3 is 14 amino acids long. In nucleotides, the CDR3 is TGTGCCAGCTCTCTTCAGGGGCAAGATCAGCCCCAGCATTTT. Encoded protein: CASSLQGQDQPQHF.

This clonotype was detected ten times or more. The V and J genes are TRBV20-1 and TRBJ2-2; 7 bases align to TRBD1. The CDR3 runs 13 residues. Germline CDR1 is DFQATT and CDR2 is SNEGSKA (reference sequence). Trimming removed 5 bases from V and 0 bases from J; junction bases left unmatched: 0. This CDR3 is CSAGTANTGELFF. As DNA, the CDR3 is TGCAGTGCTGGGACAGCGAACACCGGGGAGCTGTTTTTT.